Presented here are 4 T cell receptor beta chains from one specimen sequenced in a study of post-analysis software for immune sequencing data. Each TCR beta cDNA library carried unique molecular identifiers. TCRdb recomputed calls from the PCR reads with MiXCR, one row per CDR3 protein. The sample records under 900,000 distinct CDR3 sequences, roughly 58% being singletons. Study results and limitations: Four or five TRBV segments (TRBV5-6, TRBV5-1 and TRBV20-1 among them) occurred more frequently in patients than in controls.

These receptors have no known antigen. Sequences were obtained from blood. The source is a girl aged 10 to 17 with multiple sclerosis.

CDR3 DNA sequence: TGTGCCAGCAGGCAAGCCGAAGGGTACGAGCAGTACTTC. Translating gives CASRQAEGYEQYF. V is TRBV6-6 and J is TRBJ2-7; D remains unclear. V dropped 6 bases and J dropped 4 bases, with 13 bases sitting between them. The germline V gene encodes CDR1 MNHNY and CDR2 SVGAGI (reference sequence). CDR3 length equals 13 residues.

This chain joins TRBV7-3 and TRBJ1-2; no clear D. V dropped 1 base and J dropped 0 bases, with 9 bases sitting between them. The germline V gene has CDR1 SGHTA and CDR2 FQGTGA. CDR3 length: 15 amino acids. The chain's CDR3 is CASSLNRKTNYGYTF. CDR3 nucleotides: TGTGCCAGCAGCTTAAACAGAAAAACTAACTATGGCTACACCTTC. The full variable domain, in which reference TRBV7-3 and TRBJ1-2 provide the parts outside the CDR3, is GAGVSQTPSNKVTEKGKYVELRCDPISGHTALYWYRQSLGQGPEFLIYFQGTGAADDSGLPNDRFFAVRPEGSVSTLKIQRTERGDSAVYLCASSLNRKTNYGYTFGSGTRLTVV.

The chain carries TRBV5-6 and TRBJ1-1; 11 bases align to TRBD1. Germline V gene lookup returns CDR1 SGHDT and CDR2 YYEEEE. The CDR3 has 16 residues. Losses at the gene ends were 2 bases for V and 5 bases for J; bases not matched to a gene: 8. In DNA form, the CDR3 reads TGTGCCAGCAGCTTCCGGACAGGGGGCGGAAGGACTGAAGCTTTCTTT. It encodes CASSFRTGGGRTEAFF.

The chain uses TRBV5-1 and TRBJ2-3; 10 bases are a match to TRBD2. Germline-derived CDR1 and CDR2 are SGHRS and YFSETQ. The J segment lost 1 base and the V segment lost 4 bases, leaving 3 bases of the junction unmatched. The CDR3 is made up of 15 amino acids. The CDR3 coding sequence is TGCGCCAGCAGCATCGGGACTAGCGGCACAGATACGCAGTATTTT. Translating it yields CASSIGTSGTDTQYF.